Listed here is a single TCR beta chain. Its matching antigen is unknown. This was the immunoSEQ version 4 assay in survey mode. The assay was immunoSEQ multiplex PCR, and TCRdb's table has in-frame clones only and misses some. The data contain fewer than 35,000 clones, roughly 80% of them singletons. These data belong to a study of persistence of HIV-infected CD4 T cells. Study overall: Up to roughly 180 mL blood was drawn at multiple time points; a couple of donors had single-time leukapheresis. Overall study findings and caveats: Compared with CD3/CD28-stimulated cells, CMV- and Gag-responding cells showed lower TCRbeta richness. Antigen-responding cells were enriched for degenerate expanded CDR3beta sequences. Bulk TCR data could not be restricted to HIV-1-infected CMV-responding cells.

This CDR3 spans 14 amino acids. V lost 6 bases, J lost 4 bases, and 16 bases lay in between. CDR1 and CDR2 (germline): SQVTM, ANQGSEA. The stimulus was lysate of CMV-infected fibroblasts, approximately 9.6 ug/mL. Memory cells lacking CD40L and CD69 with high CD45RO were sorted. The material sequenced was CD4+ T cells sorted from PBMCs after 18-hour stimulation, taken from a patient who received antiretroviral therapy. The source of this sequence is an adult man with HIV who was CMV-seropositive. This chain uses TRBV29-1 with TRBJ2-1; D is perhaps TRBD1 or TRBD2 (7 bases each). The CDR3 nucleotides read TGCAGCGTAGGGGGAGGGGGCGCTTACAATGAGCAGTTCTTC. Its translation is CSVGGGGAYNEQFF.